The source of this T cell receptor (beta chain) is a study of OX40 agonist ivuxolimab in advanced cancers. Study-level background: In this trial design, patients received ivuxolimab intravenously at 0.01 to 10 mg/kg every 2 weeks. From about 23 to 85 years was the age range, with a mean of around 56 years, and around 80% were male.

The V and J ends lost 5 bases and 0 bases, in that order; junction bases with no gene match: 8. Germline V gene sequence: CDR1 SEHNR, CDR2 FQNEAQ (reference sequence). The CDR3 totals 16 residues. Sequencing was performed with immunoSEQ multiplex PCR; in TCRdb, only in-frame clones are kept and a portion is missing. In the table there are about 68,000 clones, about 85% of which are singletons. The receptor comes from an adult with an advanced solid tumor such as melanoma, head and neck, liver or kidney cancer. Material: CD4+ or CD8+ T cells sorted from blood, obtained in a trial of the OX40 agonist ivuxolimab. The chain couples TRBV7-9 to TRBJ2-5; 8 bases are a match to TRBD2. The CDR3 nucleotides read TGTGCCAGCAGCCTCCCGACTAGCGAGTACCAAGAGACCCAGTACTTC. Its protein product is CASSLPTSEYQETQYF.